The 7 T cell receptor beta chains reported below all come from one sample, sequenced in a study of T-cell reconstitution after alpha-beta-depleted transplantation in children. Unique molecular identifiers were built into the TCRbeta library. TCRdb used MiXCR to reprocess the PCR reads, holding one entry per CDR3 protein. The sample has around 50,000 distinct CDR3 sequences, 50% to 55% seen once. This specimen was peripheral blood, taken before TCRalphabeta/CD19-depleted stem cell transplant. These receptors came from a boy under two years old with SCID, due to receive a stem cell transplant.

This clonotype came up many times. The chain is built from TRBV4-1 and TRBJ2-7; 9 nucleotides align to TRBD2. After removal of 1 base from V and 0 bases from J, the junction contained 1 base not matched to a gene. The CDR3 is made up of 15 amino acids. Germline loops: CDR1 MGHRA, CDR2 YSYEKL. Here the CDR3 DNA reads TGCGCCAGCAGCCAAGTAGCGGGGGCCTCCTACGAGCAGTACTTC. Translated, it gives CASSQVAGASYEQYF.

This clonotype was picked up a small number of times. The rearrangement uses TRBV6-5 and TRBJ1-2; D is uncertain. CDR1 MNHEY and CDR2 SVGAGI come from the germline V gene. The V gene lost 0 bases and the J gene lost 4 bases, with 9 bases spanning the gap. The CDR3 consists of 14 residues. CDR3 sequence (DNA): TGTGCCAGCAGTTACTCGAACCCAACCTATGGCTACACCTTC. It specifies CASSYSNPTYGYTF.

In its sample, this clonotype was seen a few times. This rearrangement joins TRBV9 to TRBJ2-1; 10 nucleotides align to TRBD2. This CDR3 has 15 amino acids. CDR1 and CDR2 (germline): SGDLS, YYNGEE. The V and J ends lost 2 bases and 5 bases, in that order; junction bases with no gene match: 4. The CDR3 DNA is TGTGCCAGCAGCGTTACTAGCGGGGTAAACAATGAGCAGTTCTTC. Encoded protein: CASSVTSGVNNEQFF.

The chain is built from TRBV4-2 and TRBJ2-3; the D gene is possibly TRBD2 (6 bases). With 4 bases removed from V and 2 bases from J, the gap between germline ends came to 13 bases. Germline lookup yields CDR1 LGHNA and CDR2 YNFKEQ. The CDR3 is 15 amino acids. CDR3 amino acids: CASSLAGQVTDTQYF. The CDR3 coding sequence is TGTGCCAGCAGCCTTGCGGGGCAGGTCACAGATACGCAGTATTTT.

This clonotype was counted at least ten times. The CDR3 spells CASSPTPSSYNEQFF. Here the CDR3 DNA reads TGTGCCAGCAGCCCGACTCCGAGCTCCTACAATGAGCAGTTCTTC. The chain links TRBV11-2 to TRBJ2-1; D is uncertain. Trimming shortened V by 5 bases and J by 0 bases, and 11 bases separated the two germline ends. The CDR3 spans 15 residues. Germline V CDR1 and CDR2: SGHAT, FQNNGV.

This clonotype was seen a handful of times. The chain recombines TRBV20-1 with TRBJ2-3, with TRBD2 as a possible D gene (6 bases). There are 15 residues in the CDR3. Germline-derived CDR1 and CDR2 are DFQATT and SNEGSKA (reference sequence). Trimming took off 4 bases at V and 1 base at J, with 15 bases between the two ends. CDR3 DNA: TGCAGTGCTACCAGCGGGTCGAGGGGCACAGATACGCAGTATTTT. This codes for CSATSGSRGTDTQYF.

A few counts support this clonotype. J is TRBJ2-5 and V is TRBV27, with a weak D call TRBD1 (6 bases). Germline loops: CDR1 MNHEY, CDR2 SMNVEV (reference sequence). The CDR3 has 15 residues. V was shortened by 4 bases and J by 4 bases, with 16 bases between the two germline ends. CDR3 residues: CASSSGRGRAETQYF. In DNA form, the CDR3 reads TGTGCCAGCAGTTCGGGCAGGGGACGGGCAGAGACCCAGTACTTC.